This entry is about one T cell receptor beta chain. These data originate in a study of cytomegalovirus exposure and HLA in healthy donors. Use of 60 Vbeta and 13 Jbeta primers characterized the PCR. Only in-frame clones appear in the TCRdb table, and some are missing; sequencing was by immunoSEQ multiplex PCR. The table has 110,000 or so clones, 80% to 85% seen once. The specimen sequenced was PBMCs. This sequence was found in a woman in her twenties or thirties in good health and CMV-seronegative.

The CDR3 sequence: CASSLDRGTNQPQHF. The CDR3, as DNA: TGTGCCAGCAGCTTGGATAGGGGGACCAATCAGCCCCAGCATTTT. The chain employs TRBV5-4 and TRBJ1-5; tentative D call: TRBD1 (6 bases). CDR1 is SGHNT and CDR2 is YYREEE in the germline V gene (reference sequence). The V gene lost 0 bases and the J gene lost 3 bases, with 10 bases spanning the gap. The CDR3 has 15 residues.